This TCR beta chain was identified in a study of blood T cell repertoires in COVID-19 (dated by TCRdb to the early 2020s). Regarding the study in general: The collaborator samples originated in the United States, Italy and Spain and spanned the acute and convalescent phases of COVID-19. The material from the prospective study consisted of cDNA or gDNA derived from T cells, B-cell-depleted T cells, or PBMCs. The samples were drawn from two sources: the first 160 participants of the ongoing ImmuneRACE study, and 950 to 1,500 subjects contributed by 6 global collaborators. A freely available public database, intended as a resource for researchers studying the immune response to SARS-CoV-2, is where the repertoires were released. HLA class I and class II types, where available, came from metadata supplied by the sample provider rather than from assay-based typing. Nearly every sample came with metadata listing a de-identified subject ID, COVID-19 status, age in years and sex. Deeply sampled blood TCRbeta repertoires from subjects exposed to, actively infected with, or recovered from COVID-19 were included in the dataset. Study-wide conclusions, independent of this receptor: Clinical and demographic metadata were provided uncurated, with the amount varying by source and participant.

Collaborating institutions collected whole blood in K2EDTA tubes following their own protocols. For TCRbeta analysis, collaborators shipped samples in one of three forms: frozen whole blood, isolated PBMCs, or DNA extracted from either of those sample types. The CDR3 sequence holds 15 residues, the cysteine and phenylalanine included. Only CDR3 DNA remains: 45 bases, in frame from the first base. Germline trimming: 2 bases from V, 6 bases from J; junction bases outside gene matches: 4. The germline V gene (reference sequence) supplies CDR1 LNHDA and CDR2 SQIVND. TCRbeta CDR3 regions were amplified from genomic DNA using the immunoSEQ Assay, a bias-controlled multiplex PCR. Turning to the authors' computational methods: The number of nucleated cells in each sample was estimated from the amplification of reference gene primers within the assay. To quantify the absolute abundance of each unique TCRbeta CDR3 rearrangement, sequence reads were collapsed and filtered. For each sample, productive Simpson clonality was calculated as the square root of Simpson's diversity index over productive rearrangements. TCRdb obtained this table from immuneACCESS and retained in-frame rearrangements with V and J assigned. These tables miss some clones; where compared with another copy, unresolved V genes account for less than half of the shortfall, and the remainder is unexplained. For V, J and clone size, that table is used; D and trimming come from the DNA. The sample includes about 200,000 clones, with 81% observed a single time. 7.9% of the sample is held by the ten biggest clonotypes.

A remark on this clone: This clone's antigen is unknown. Within one base of it there is no much larger clone, and no base qualities were kept.

Material for sequencing was peripheral blood. The chain is made from TRBV19 and TRBJ2-2; TRBD2 aligns with 9 central bases. The TCR sequence derives from a woman older than 75 with acute or convalescent COVID-19. DNA sequence: TGTGCCAGTAGTATACGGCGGGGGGGAGCCGGGGAGCTGTTTTTT. Its translation reads: CASSIRRGGAGELFF.